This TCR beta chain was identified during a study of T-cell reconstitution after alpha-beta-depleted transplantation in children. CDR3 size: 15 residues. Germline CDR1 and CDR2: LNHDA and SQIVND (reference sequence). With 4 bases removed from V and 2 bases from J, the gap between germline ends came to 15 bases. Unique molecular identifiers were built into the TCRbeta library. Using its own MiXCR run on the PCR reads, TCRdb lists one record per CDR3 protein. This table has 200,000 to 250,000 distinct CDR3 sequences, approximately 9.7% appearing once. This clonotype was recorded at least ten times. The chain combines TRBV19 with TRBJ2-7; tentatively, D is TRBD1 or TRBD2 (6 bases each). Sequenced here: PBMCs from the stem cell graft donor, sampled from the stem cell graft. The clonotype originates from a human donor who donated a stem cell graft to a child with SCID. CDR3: CASSRGGLPTYEQYF. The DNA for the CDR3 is TGTGCCAGTAGTAGAGGGGGACTGCCAACCTACGAGCAGTACTTC.